A single sample gave rise to the 17 T cell receptor beta chains below, sequenced in a study of OX40 agonist ivuxolimab in advanced cancers. Library preparation was by the immunoSEQ multiplex PCR assay. What TCRdb holds here is the immuneACCESS table cut down to in-frame rearrangements. Part of the clones is not present; checked against another copy, under half of the missing clones reflect an unresolved V gene, and the others are unexplained. For this sample the table gives around 60,000 clones, of which approximately 87% were detected only once. About 2.1% of the sample is taken by the ten largest. The source was CD4+ or CD8+ T cells sorted from blood, collected in a trial of the OX40 agonist ivuxolimab. These receptor sequences come from an adult with an advanced solid tumor such as melanoma, head and neck, liver or kidney cancer.

V and J are TRBV27 and TRBJ2-1, with D unresolved. Trimming pared 5 bases from V and 7 bases from J, leaving 9 bases between. The CDR3 is made up of 12 amino acids. Germline V gene data show CDR1 as MNHEY and CDR2 as SMNVEV (reference sequence). The CDR3 nucleotides are TGTGCCAGCAGTCCACTATCAAATGAGCAGTTCTTC. Translation: CASSPLSNEQFF.

The rearrangement links TRBV5-1 to TRBJ2-1, with D maybe TRBD1 (5 bases). V was pared by 0 bases and J by 3 bases, with 10 bases between. This CDR3 is built from 15 residues. Germline V CDR1 and CDR2: SGHRS, YFSETQ. Written as DNA, the CDR3 is TGCGCCAGCAGCTTGGGACAGACACGCTACAATGAGCAGTTCTTC. It is translated as CASSLGQTRYNEQFF.

This chain uses TRBV11-3 with TRBJ2-2; D is uncertain. This CDR3 spans 14 amino acids. Germline V CDR1 and CDR2: SGHNT, YENEEA. The V end lost 5 bases, the J end lost 0 bases, and 7 bases lay between the germline ends. CDR3 amino acids: CASSPTSNTGELFF. CDR3 coding DNA: TGTGCCAGCAGCCCGACCTCGAACACCGGGGAGCTGTTTTTT.

V gene TRBV6-6 combines with J gene TRBJ2-7; the D is unclear. The CDR3 totals 14 residues. Trimming removed 5 bases from V and 0 bases from J, with 11 bases in between. Germline V gene data show CDR1 as MNHNY and CDR2 as SVGAGI (reference sequence). In nucleotides, the CDR3 is TGTGCCAGCAGTCCGAGGTTCGGCTCCTACGAGCAGTACTTC. This codes for CASSPRFGSYEQYF.

The chain joins TRBV7-9 to TRBJ2-5, with D possibly called TRBD1 or TRBD2 (5 bases each). The CDR3 length is 15 residues. With 4 bases removed from V and 4 bases from J, the gap between germline ends came to 16 bases. Germline V gene data show CDR1 as SEHNR and CDR2 as FQNEAQ (reference sequence). In nucleotides, the CDR3 is TGTGCCAGCAGCTCGAGACCAAAGAGGGGAGAGACCCAGTACTTC. Translated: CASSSRPKRGETQYF.

This clone was found a few times. This chain connects TRBV28 to TRBJ2-7; TRBD2 might be the D (6 bases). CDR1 is MDHEN, CDR2 SYDVKM, per germline. The CDR3 sequence is 15 residues long. V gave up 6 bases and J gave up 0 bases, with 15 bases separating them. Written as DNA, the CDR3 is TGTGCCAGCAGAGAGTCCTCGGGGGACTCCTACGAGCAGTACTTC. Translation: CASRESSGDSYEQYF.

The DNA for the CDR3 is TGTGCCAGCAGCTTAAGGCGAGCGGGGCCCTACGAGCAGTACTTC. Protein: CASSLRRAGPYEQYF. V is TRBV11-2 and J is TRBJ2-7; 7 nucleotides line up with TRBD2. CDR1 and CDR2 (germline): SGHAT, FQNNGV. V was clipped by 2 bases and J by 2 bases; unmatched bases: 6. This CDR3 has 15 amino acids.

The chain carries TRBV10-3 and TRBJ1-2, with 7 bases identical to TRBD1. Germline V gene sequence: CDR1 ENHRY, CDR2 SYGVKD. This CDR3 spans 13 amino acids. With 5 bases clipped from V and 5 bases from J, the junction kept 5 bases outside the gene matches. The CDR3 loop is CAISTGESYGYTF. The CDR3 nucleotides read TGTGCCATCAGTACAGGGGAGAGTTATGGCTACACCTTC.

The V call is TRBV7-9, the J call TRBJ2-7, with D tentatively TRBD2 (5 bases). Germline lookup yields CDR1 SEHNR and CDR2 FQNEAQ (reference sequence). This CDR3 is 14 amino acids long. V was cut by 5 bases and J by 0 bases, with 11 bases left in between. CDR3 coding DNA: TGTGCCAGCAGCGAGGGAGTCGGCTCCTACGAGCAGTACTTC. Translating it yields CASSEGVGSYEQYF.

The V call is TRBV5-1, the J call TRBJ2-3; weak D call: TRBD1 (6 bases). The CDR3 is 14 amino acids. Per germline, CDR1 SGHRS and CDR2 YFSETQ. The V gene lost 6 bases and the J gene lost 5 bases, with 16 bases spanning the gap. The CDR3 loop is CASISGRGGDTQYF. In DNA, the CDR3 is TGCGCCAGCATCTCGGGTCGAGGGGGAGATACGCAGTATTTT. Combining the CDR3 with reference TRBV5-1 and TRBJ2-3 gives the whole variable domain KAGVTQTPRYLIKTRGQQVTLSCSPISGHRSVSWYQQTPGQGLQFLFEYFSETQRNKGNFPGRFSGRQFSNSRSEMNVSTLELGDSALYLCASISGRGGDTQYFGPGTRLTVL.

The V and J genes are TRBV7-9 and TRBJ2-2, with D possibly matching TRBD1 (6 bases). The CDR3 loop spans 14 amino acids. The germline V and J ends were trimmed by 11 bases and 4 bases, with 17 bases remaining between them. Looked up from germline, CDR1 is SEHNR and CDR2 is FQNEAQ (reference sequence). The CDR3 coding sequence is TGTGCCGGCGGGCAGGGGTCGTCCACCGGGGAGCTGTTTTTT. This codes for CAGGQGSSTGELFF.

The rearrangement joins TRBV30 to TRBJ1-2; 9 bases align to TRBD1. The CDR3 loop spans 13 amino acids. Germline V gene lookup returns CDR1 GTSNPN and CDR2 SVGIG (reference sequence). With 7 bases clipped from V and 8 bases from J, the junction kept 11 bases outside the gene matches. CDR3: CAFSGQGLFGYTF. CDR3 coding DNA: TGTGCCTTCTCGGGACAGGGACTATTCGGCTACACCTTC.

The V gene is TRBV5-1, the J gene TRBJ2-7; D is ambiguous. V lost 4 bases to trimming and J lost 6 bases, with 8 bases between them. Germline V gene lookup returns CDR1 SGHRS and CDR2 YFSETQ. The CDR3 length is 11 residues. This chain's CDR3 is CASSELLEQYF. CDR3 in DNA: TGCGCCAGCAGCGAACTCCTCGAGCAGTACTTC.

V gene TRBV2 combines with J gene TRBJ2-5, with D hard to call. Germline assignment: CDR1 SNHLY and CDR2 FYNNEI. CDR3 length: 15 residues. Trimming removed 3 bases at V and 2 bases at J, with 13 bases between. The DNA for the CDR3 is TGTGCCAGCAGTGACAGTGCTGGGGTTCAAGAGACCCAGTACTTC. Its protein product is CASSDSAGVQETQYF.

The chain recombines TRBV15 with TRBJ2-3; TRBD2 is a possible D gene (5 bases). The CDR3 consists of 15 residues. Germline CDR1 is LNHNV and CDR2 is YYDKDF (reference sequence). V shed 5 bases and J shed 0 bases, with 12 bases lying between them. CDR3 coding DNA: TGTGCCACCAGCCCCATGATAGCGAGCACAGATACGCAGTATTTT. Encoded protein: CATSPMIASTDTQYF. The whole variable domain, filled in from reference TRBV15 and TRBJ2-3, reads DAMVIQNPRYQVTQFGKPVTLSCSQTLNHNVMYWYQQKSSQAPKLLFHYYDKDFNNEADTPDNFQSRRPNTSFCFLDIRSPGLGDTAMYLCATSPMIASTDTQYFGPGTRLTVL.

The V and J genes are TRBV5-8 and TRBJ2-3; 11 nucleotides match TRBD1. V shed 4 bases and J 6 bases; nucleotides not matched to a gene: 7. In germline, CDR1 is SGHTS, CDR2 YDEGEE. The CDR3 sequence is 15 residues long. In DNA, the CDR3 is TGTGCCAGCAGCCCCGGACAGGGGGCGCGGGATACGCAGTATTTT. Translation: CASSPGQGARDTQYF.

This clone was detected only once. V is TRBV7-2 and J is TRBJ1-2, with 11 bases matching TRBD1. CDR3 size: 14 residues. J gave up 7 bases and V 5 bases, and 6 bases lay outside the gene matches. Germline values: CDR1 SGHTA, CDR2 FQGNSA. CDR3 amino acids: CASSEDRGQSGYTF. The CDR3 region has the DNA TGTGCCAGCAGCGAGGACAGGGGGCAGAGTGGCTACACCTTC.